Below are 14 T cell receptor beta chains sequenced from a single sample in a study of read filtering for tumor transcriptome and immune sequencing. Molecular barcoded adaptors covering alpha/delta and beta/gamma chains were used on 400 ng RNA. From the reads, TCRdb called clonotypes with MiXCR, one entry per CDR3 protein. The data hold 45,000 to 55,000 distinct CDR3 sequences, with about 19% observed a single time. The sequenced material came from a population of CD138-negative cells sorted from bone marrow. The receptors were sampled from a donor older than 35 with multiple myeloma.

This clonotype occurred many times. The chain combines TRBV29-1 with TRBJ2-7, with a weak D call TRBD2 (6 bases). CDR3 size: 14 residues. The ends were cut back, 5 bases at V and 6 bases at J, with 20 bases in the middle. CDR1 and CDR2 from the germline V gene are SQVTM and ANQGSEA. The CDR3 sequence is CSVYSSEGPVEQYF. CDR3 nucleotides: TGCAGCGTTTACTCTAGCGAGGGGCCGGTCGAGCAGTACTTC.

In its sample, this clonotype was seen many times. The chain is built from TRBV20-1 and TRBJ2-3; D gene unclear. CDR1 is DFQATT and CDR2 is SNEGSKA in the germline V gene (reference sequence). There are 10 residues in the CDR3. V gave up 6 bases and J gave up 2 bases, with 3 bases separating them. CDR3 loop: CSAYTDTQYF. As DNA, the CDR3 is TGCAGTGCATACACAGATACGCAGTATTTT.

In its sample, this clonotype was seen a few times. This chain uses TRBV7-2 with TRBJ2-3; 10 bases map to TRBD2. From germline, CDR1 is SGHTA and CDR2 FQGNSA. This CDR3 is built from 17 residues. V lost 1 base to trimming and J lost 0 bases; unmatched junction nucleotides: 4. CDR3 region: CASSLGLAGGSTDTQYF. The DNA for the CDR3 is TGTGCCAGCAGCTTAGGGTTAGCGGGAGGTAGCACAGATACGCAGTATTTT.

This clonotype was seen many times. The chain joins TRBV5-1 to TRBJ2-1; D not resolved. The V end was cut by 1 base, the J end by 9 bases, with 14 bases between. Germline lookup yields CDR1 SGHRS and CDR2 YFSETQ. This CDR3 contains 14 residues. Here the CDR3 DNA reads TGCGCCAGCAGCTTGTTGGACCCCCGCAGTGAGCAGTTCTTC. The encoded protein is CASSLLDPRSEQFF.

In its sample, this clonotype was seen a few times. The chain employs TRBV7-2 and TRBJ2-1, with TRBD2 identical over 8 bases. The germline V gene has CDR1 SGHTA and CDR2 FQGNSA. There are 15 residues in the CDR3. V lost 0 bases and J lost 4; bases outside the gene matches: 2. The CDR3 spells CASSLASGTYNEQFF. DNA of the CDR3: TGTGCCAGCAGCTTAGCTAGCGGGACTTACAATGAGCAGTTCTTC.

In this sample, this clonotype turned up many times. The chain joins TRBV4-3 to TRBJ2-3, with no clear D. V was trimmed by 0 bases and J by 4 bases, leaving 14 bases between them. This CDR3 has 16 amino acids. Germline loops: CDR1 LGHNA, CDR2 YSLEER. The CDR3 protein is CASSQDLAETSDTQYF. CDR3 nucleotide sequence: TGCGCCAGCAGCCAAGACTTGGCGGAAACTTCAGATACGCAGTATTTT.

This clonotype was counted only a few times. V is TRBV20-1 and J is TRBJ2-3; perhaps TRBD2 as D (6 bases). Germline CDR1 is DFQATT and CDR2 is SNEGSKA (reference sequence). Trimming shortened V by 6 bases and J by 2 bases, and 21 bases separated the two germline ends. CDR3 size: 16 residues. DNA for the CDR3: TGCAGTGCCAGACTTCTTAGCGGAGCTTACACAGATACGCAGTATTTT. As protein: CSARLLSGAYTDTQYF.

This clonotype was recorded only once. A much larger clonotype is one base distant, so this may be a read error. For the CDR3, the DNA is TGTGCCAGCAGCTTAGGCGGGGACTTTTTTGATACGCAGTATTTT. Amino acid sequence: CASSLGGDFFDTQYF. This chain joins TRBV11-2 and TRBJ2-3; a possible D gene is TRBD2 (6 bases). CDR1 is SGHAT, CDR2 FQNNGV, per germline. Trimming pared 1 base from V and 6 bases from J, leaving 14 bases between. The CDR3 spans 15 residues.

Remarks on this clonotype: A clone one base away is much larger, so this may be a read error. Here the CDR3 omits its conserved ending phenylalanine or tryptophan, so a read error is the likely source. The chain carries TRBV20-1 and TRBJ2-5; 13 nucleotides line up with TRBD2. The CDR3 extends over 15 amino acids. Trimming at V came to 6 bases and at J to 1 base, leaving 5 bases not matched to a gene. The germline CDR1 and CDR2 sequences are DFQATT and SNEGSKA (reference sequence). CDR3 nucleotide sequence: TGCAGTGCGAAGGGACTAGCGGGGATCCAAGAGACCCAGTACTCC. It encodes CSAKGLAGIQETQYS.

Many counts were recorded for this clonotype. The rearrangement joins TRBV20-1 to TRBJ2-2, with D perhaps TRBD1 or TRBD2 (5 bases each). Germline CDR1 reads DFQATT; CDR2 reads SNEGSKA (reference sequence). The CDR3 runs 15 residues. V lost 6 bases to trimming and J lost 6 bases, with 20 bases between them. CDR3 in amino acids: CSAVLRDRSAGELFF. DNA of the CDR3: TGCAGTGCAGTCCTTAGGGACCGTAGTGCCGGGGAGCTGTTTTTT.

This clonotype has ten or more counts. The rearrangement uses TRBV11-2 and TRBJ2-3; D remains unclear. V gave up 4 bases and J gave up 2 bases, with 7 bases separating them. Germline CDR1 reads SGHAT; CDR2 reads FQNNGV. The CDR3 is 13 amino acids. The CDR3 sequence: CASSSPVTDTQYF. In nucleotides, the CDR3 is TGTGCCAGCAGCTCGCCGGTCACAGATACGCAGTATTTT. Variable domain in full (rest from reference TRBV11-2 and TRBJ2-3): EAGVAQSPRYKIIEKRQSVAFWCNPISGHATLYWYQQILGQGPKLLIQFQNNGVVDDSQLPKDRFSAERLKGVDSTLKIQPAKLEDSAVYLCASSSPVTDTQYFGPGTRLTVL.

With regard to this clonotype: At one end, the junction sequence differs from germline, possibly due to a read error. The V gene is TRBV20-1, the J gene TRBJ1-2; 10 bases are shared with TRBD1. CDR1 DFQATT and CDR2 SNEGSKA come from the germline V gene (reference sequence). The CDR3 sequence is 17 residues long. In DNA, the CDR3 is TGCAGTGCTAGAGTCCCGGGACAGGGGTCTGTGAACTATAGCTACACCTTC. Translation gives CSARVPGQGSVNYSYTF.

This clonotype occurred many times. The CDR3 DNA sequence: TGTGCCAGTAGCCCAGGGAGAAAGAGCGGGGCGGACGAGCAGTACTTC. It yields the protein CASSPGRKSGADEQYF. V and J are TRBV19 and TRBJ2-7; the match to TRBD2 covers 7 bases. Germline lookup yields CDR1 LNHDA and CDR2 SQIVND (reference sequence). V was pared by 6 bases and J by 5 bases, with 16 bases of the junction left unmatched. CDR3 length: 16 amino acids.

The chain couples TRBV6-1 to TRBJ2-1; no reliable D call. Trimming took 2 bases from V and 13 from J, leaving 21 bases between them. Germline loops: CDR1 MNHNS, CDR2 SASEGT. CDR3 length: 15 residues. CDR3 in amino acids: CASSEQARVMSEQFF. CDR3 nucleotides: TGTGCCAGCAGTGAACAGGCGAGAGTAATGAGTGAACAGTTCTTC.